The TCR beta chain described here comes from a study of shared clonotypes between healthy human individuals. Overall study results and limits: The expectation was that sequencing depth would affect clonotype sharing among donors.

To note about this clone: What it binds is not known.

Unsorted PBMC DNA underwent sequencing on ten immunoSEQ deep assay plates. Assay used: immunoSEQ multiplex PCR; TCRdb lists only in-frame clones, some missing. Of about 470,000 clones in the sample, roughly three quarters were seen once. The trim removed 4 bases at V and 7 bases at J, leaving 6 bases unmatched. CDR3 length equals 15 residues. Germline loops: CDR1 SEHNR, CDR2 FQNEAQ (reference sequence). All donors were healthy HIV-negative adults lacking recent acute infections or vaccinations. The clonotype was recovered from a woman between 35 and 50 years old in good health. Some clones in this sample may be carry-over from other donors' samples. Sequencing used PBMCs. The genes are TRBV7-9 and TRBJ2-7, with 14 bases identical to TRBD2. The CDR3 region is CASSSGLAGGGEQYF. The CDR3 DNA reads as TGTGCCAGCAGCTCAGGACTAGCGGGAGGAGGGGAGCAGTACTTC.